Presented here are 9 T cell receptor beta chains from one specimen sequenced in a study of shared clonotypes between healthy human individuals. The assay was immunoSEQ multiplex PCR, and TCRdb's table has in-frame clones only and misses some. The sample has 2 million to 2.5 million clones; roughly 93% are singletons. The sample was naive CD4+ T cells from PBMCs. The subset denotes: CD45RA+ positively selected. The receptor set was obtained from a man younger than 35 in good health. Some clones in this sample may be carry-over from other donors' samples.

This rearrangement joins TRBV28 to TRBJ2-7; TRBD1 matches 9 bases. The CDR3 consists of 16 residues. Germline-derived CDR1 and CDR2 are MDHEN and SYDVKM. The ends lost 3 bases at V and 4 bases at J; junction bases unmatched: 10. DNA of the CDR3: TGTGCCAGCAGTTTTTACGGACAGGGGCTTCAATACGAGCAGTACTTC. Its protein product is CASSFYGQGLQYEQYF.

This chain links TRBV2 with TRBJ1-1, with D maybe TRBD1 (5 bases). CDR3 size: 12 residues. V lost 8 bases and J lost 1, with 8 bases in between. Germline CDR1 reads SNHLY; CDR2 reads FYNNEI. The CDR3 DNA follows: TGTGCCAGCTCCAGGGAGAACACTGAAGCTTTCTTT. Translation gives CASSRENTEAFF. The variable domain in full, completed from reference TRBV2 and TRBJ1-1, reads EPEVTQTPSHQVTQMGQEVILRCVPISNHLYFYWYRQILGQKVEFLVSFYNNEISEKSEIFDDQFSVERPDGSNFTLKIRSTKLEDSAMYFCASSRENTEAFFGQGTRLTVV.

To note about this clone: The identical CDR3 is also encoded by other nucleotide sequences in the sample. The chain links TRBV5-1 to TRBJ2-3; no definite D call. Germline CDR1 and CDR2: SGHRS and YFSETQ. The V end lost 4 bases, the J end lost 6 bases, and 9 bases lay between the germline ends. The CDR3 is made up of 12 amino acids. This CDR3 reads CASSPSRDTQYF. For the CDR3, the DNA is TGCGCCAGCAGCCCCTCTCGGGATACGCAGTATTTT.

Details on this clone: In the same sample, other DNA sequences code for this CDR3. This sequence joins TRBV9 and TRBJ2-5, with TRBD1 matching 8 bases. Germline V gene lookup returns CDR1 SGDLS and CDR2 YYNGEE. The CDR3 runs 14 residues. The junction had 4 bases not matched to a gene; V was cut back by 3 bases and J by 3 bases. CDR3 sequence: CASSAGGPKETQYF. DNA for the CDR3: TGTGCCAGCAGCGCAGGGGGCCCCAAAGAGACCCAGTACTTC.

The rearrangement links TRBV9 to TRBJ2-7; 10 positions match TRBD2. The CDR3 sequence is 17 residues long. Germline V gene data show CDR1 as SGDLS and CDR2 as YYNGEE. The V gene end was trimmed by 0 bases and the J gene end by 2 bases; junction bases not matched to a gene: 8. The CDR3 here is CASSVGSSGSAPYEQYF. CDR3 DNA: TGTGCCAGCAGCGTAGGTTCTAGCGGGAGTGCGCCCTACGAGCAGTACTTC.

The gene calls are TRBV7-2 and TRBJ2-6; D not resolved. The CDR3 consists of 15 residues. With 1 base removed from V and 2 bases from J, the gap between germline ends came to 6 bases. Germline CDR1 SGHTA, CDR2 FQGNSA. The CDR3 DNA reads TGTGCCAGCAGCTTAGTGGGGACTGGGGCCAACGTCCTGACTTTC. Its protein is CASSLVGTGANVLTF. Together with reference TRBV7-2 and TRBJ2-6, the CDR3 gives the full variable domain: GAGVSQSPSNKVTEKGKDVELRCDPISGHTALYWYRQSLGQGLEFLIYFQGNSAPDKSGLPSDRFSAERTGGSVSTLTIQRTQQEDSAVYLCASSLVGTGANVLTFGAGSRLTVL.

This chain connects TRBV19 to TRBJ2-4; D is perhaps TRBD1 or TRBD2 (5 bases each). The V end was cut by 4 bases, the J end by 2 bases, with 15 bases between. The CDR3 sequence is 16 residues long. Per the germline V gene, CDR1 is LNHDA and CDR2 is SQIVND (reference sequence). The CDR3: CASSTLFRGPKNIQYF. The CDR3 nucleotides read TGTGCCAGTAGTACCCTTTTTCGGGGCCCCAAAAACATTCAGTACTTC.

Of note for this clone: The sample holds other DNA sequences that translate to the same CDR3. V and J are TRBV28 and TRBJ1-1, with a weak D call TRBD1 (6 bases). V lost 4 bases to trimming and J lost 0 bases, with 12 bases between them. The CDR3 is 15 amino acids. CDR1 is MDHEN, CDR2 SYDVKM, per germline. The chain's CDR3 is CASSSPTGMNTEAFF. The CDR3 coding sequence is TGTGCCAGCAGTTCGCCGACAGGAATGAACACTGAAGCTTTCTTT.

This chain uses TRBV5-6 with TRBJ2-2; possible D gene TRBD2, 6 bases. V was shortened by 2 bases and J by 6 bases, with 17 bases between the two germline ends. Germline assignment: CDR1 SGHDT and CDR2 YYEEEE. The CDR3 loop spans 16 amino acids. The CDR3: CASSFGWRRGAGELFF. For the CDR3, the DNA is TGTGCCAGCAGCTTTGGGTGGAGGAGGGGAGCCGGGGAGCTGTTTTTT. Full variable domain (outside the CDR3, taken from reference TRBV5-6 and TRBJ2-2): DAGVTQSPTHLIKTRGQQVTLRCSPKSGHDTVSWYQQALGQGPQFIFQYYEEEERQRGNFPDRFSGHQFPNYSSELNVNALLLGDSALYLCASSFGWRRGAGELFFGEGSRLTVL.